This TCR beta chain derives from a study of a mutant IDH1 vaccine in newly diagnosed glioma. In the study overall: At weeks 1, 3, 5, 7, 11, 15, 19 and 23, patients received a vaccination, eight in all. General study points: There were vaccine-induced immune responses in about 92% of the patients. The authors found pseudoprogression apparently unrelated to changes in top peripheral T cell clonotypes.

Per the germline V gene, CDR1 is GTSNPN and CDR2 is SVGIG (reference sequence). CDR3 length: 14 residues. V lost 3 bases, J lost 5 bases, and 17 bases lay in between. The time point here: week 11, during vaccination. Vaccination comprised doses that each held 300 ug of mutant IDH1 20-mer peptide, plus topical imiquimod. New WHO grade 3 or 4 astrocytomas that were IDH1-mutant and ATRX-lost had been found in donors. As regards this clone: The antigen remains undetermined.

Here immunoSEQ multiplex PCR was the method, and the copy in TCRdb shows in-frame clones only, minus some. The table records some 60,000 clones, under 85% of them present only once. This specimen consisted of PBMCs, obtained from a glioma patient whose treatment included an IDH1 peptide vaccine. The receptor's source is a man younger than 45 with glioma. This sequence joins TRBV30 and TRBJ2-7, with a weak D call TRBD1 (6 bases). The CDR3 sequence is CAWSVNTGLDEQYF. Written as DNA, the CDR3 is TGTGCCTGGAGCGTTAATACAGGGTTGGACGAGCAGTACTTC.